These 9 T cell receptor beta chains originate from one sample sequenced in a study of CD8 T cells in Susac syndrome. RNA amounts of roughly 0.45 to 1 ug underwent reverse transcription with random hexamers. Via MiXCR, TCRdb re-called the immunoSEQ multiplex PCR reads, giving one row per CDR3 protein. Of 330,000 or so distinct CDR3 sequences in the sample, 65% to 90% were seen once. The source material was CD8+ T cells from PBMCs. Receptor source: a human donor with multiple sclerosis.

The CDR3 loop reads CASSAAVWVTEAFF. DNA for the CDR3: TGTGCCAGCAGCGCCGCGGTATGGGTCACTGAAGCTTTCTTT. This chain links TRBV6-2 or TRBV6-3 with TRBJ1-1; D gene unclear. V was shortened by 6 bases and J by 4 bases, with 15 bases between the two germline ends. This CDR3 contains 14 residues. The germline CDR1 and CDR2 sequences are MNHEY and SVGEGT.

CDR3 in DNA: TGCGCCAGCAGCCAAGCCTCCGGGACAGGGGCCTACGAGCAGTACTTC. This sequence encodes CASSQASGTGAYEQYF. The rearrangement joins TRBV4-1 to TRBJ2-7, with 10 bases that match TRBD1. CDR3 length equals 16 residues. Germline values: CDR1 MGHRA, CDR2 YSYEKL. V trimming: 1 base; J trimming: 2 bases; junction bases outside the gene matches: 5.

This clonotype was seen more than once but under ten times. The chain uses TRBV6-2 or TRBV6-3 and TRBJ2-1, with no clear D. The CDR3 extends over 12 amino acids. Germline V lookup: CDR1 MNHEY, CDR2 SVGEGT. Trimming left V 0 bases short and J 7 bases short, with 4 bases between. The CDR3 here is CASSYSRNEQFF. As DNA, the CDR3 is TGTGCCAGCAGTTACTCTAGGAATGAGCAGTTCTTC.

The gene calls are TRBV5-4 and TRBJ1-1; D not resolved. CDR3 length equals 14 residues. V lost 1 base, J lost 8 bases, and 15 bases lay in between. The germline V gene has CDR1 SGHNT and CDR2 YYREEE (reference sequence). The CDR3 DNA is TGTGCCAGCAGCTTGTGGAACGCCGTCGGGGAAGCTTTCTTT. Translated: CASSLWNAVGEAFF.

This clonotype was counted a single time. Here the CDR3 DNA reads TGCGCCAGCAGTGGGTCCGGACAGGGCACTGAAGCTTTCTTT. Protein product: CASSGSGQGTEAFF. The chain recombines TRBV10-2 with TRBJ1-1; 8 bases are a match to TRBD1. Germline CDR1 WSHSY, CDR2 SAAADI. CDR3 size: 14 residues. J lost 4 bases, V lost 4 bases, and 5 bases had no gene match.

V gene TRBV28 combines with J gene TRBJ1-5; D gene uncertain. Germline V gene data show CDR1 as MDHEN and CDR2 as SYDVKM. This CDR3 region has 13 residues. V was trimmed by 5 bases and J by 9 bases, leaving 14 bases between them. The CDR3 sequence: CASSQSGDRPQHF. The CDR3, as DNA: TGTGCCAGCAGTCAATCAGGCGATCGGCCCCAGCATTTT.

This clonotype has just one count. V is TRBV19 and J is TRBJ2-1, with D unresolved. The CDR3 contains 13 residues. Per germline, CDR1 LNHDA and CDR2 SQIVND (reference sequence). With 6 bases removed from V and 0 bases from J, the gap between germline ends came to 6 bases. The CDR3 coding sequence is TGTGCCAGTAGCGCCTACTCCTACAATGAGCAGTTCTTC. Protein product: CASSAYSYNEQFF.

The J gene is TRBJ2-1, the V gene TRBV19; 7 bases are a match to TRBD2. The V gene end was trimmed by 10 bases and the J gene end by 6 bases; junction bases not matched to a gene: 6. Germline V gives CDR1 LNHDA, CDR2 SQIVND (reference sequence). The CDR3 covers 12 residues. Here the CDR3 DNA reads TGTGCCACCTCAACGGGAGGCAATGAGCAGTTCTTC. Its translation is CATSTGGNEQFF.

The V call is TRBV12-3 or TRBV12-4, the J call TRBJ2-5; D perhaps matches TRBD1 (5 bases). V shed 8 bases and J shed 4 bases, with 17 bases lying between them. The CDR3 totals 14 residues. CDR3 sequence (DNA): TGTGCCAGCCGATCCCAGGGTTCGGGAGAGACCCAGTACTTC. Amino acids: CASRSQGSGETQYF.